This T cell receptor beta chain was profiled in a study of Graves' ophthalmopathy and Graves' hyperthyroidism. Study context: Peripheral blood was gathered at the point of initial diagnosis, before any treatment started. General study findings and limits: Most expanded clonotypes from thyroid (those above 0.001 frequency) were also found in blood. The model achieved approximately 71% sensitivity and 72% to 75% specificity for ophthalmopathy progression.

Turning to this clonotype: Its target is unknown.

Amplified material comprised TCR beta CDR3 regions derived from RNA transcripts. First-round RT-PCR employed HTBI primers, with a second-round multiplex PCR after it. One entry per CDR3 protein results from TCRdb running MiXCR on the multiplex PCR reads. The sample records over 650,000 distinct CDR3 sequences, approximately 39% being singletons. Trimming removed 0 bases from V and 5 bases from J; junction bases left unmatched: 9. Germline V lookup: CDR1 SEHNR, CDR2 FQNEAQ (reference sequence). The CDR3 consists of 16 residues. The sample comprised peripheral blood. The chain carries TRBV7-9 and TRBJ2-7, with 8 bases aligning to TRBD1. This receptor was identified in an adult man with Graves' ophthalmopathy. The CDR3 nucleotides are TGTGCCAGCAGCTTAGCGCCCAGGGGGCGCATCCACGAGCAGTACTTC. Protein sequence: CASSLAPRGRIHEQYF.